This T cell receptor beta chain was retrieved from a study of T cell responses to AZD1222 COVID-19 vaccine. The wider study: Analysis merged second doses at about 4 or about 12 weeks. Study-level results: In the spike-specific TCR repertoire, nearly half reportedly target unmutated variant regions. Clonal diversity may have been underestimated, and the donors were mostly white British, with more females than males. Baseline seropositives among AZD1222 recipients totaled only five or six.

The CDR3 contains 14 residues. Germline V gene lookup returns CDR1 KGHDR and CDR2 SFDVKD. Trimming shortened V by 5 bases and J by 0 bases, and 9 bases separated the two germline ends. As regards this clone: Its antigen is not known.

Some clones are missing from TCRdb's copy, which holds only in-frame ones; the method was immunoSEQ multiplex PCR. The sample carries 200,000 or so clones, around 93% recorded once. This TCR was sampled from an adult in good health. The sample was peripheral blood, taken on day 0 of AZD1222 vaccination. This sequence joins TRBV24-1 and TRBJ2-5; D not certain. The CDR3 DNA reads TGTGCCACCAGTGGCAGGAGTAACCAAGAGACCCAGTACTTC. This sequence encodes CATSGRSNQETQYF.